Given below is one T cell receptor (beta chain) in context. What it binds is unknown. This sample stems from a study of cytomegalovirus exposure and HLA in healthy donors. Researchers ran the PCR with 60 Vbeta and 13 Jbeta primers. Sequencing was performed with immunoSEQ multiplex PCR; in TCRdb, only in-frame clones are kept and a portion is missing. The sample consists of 90,000 to 110,000 clones, under 85% of them appearing once. Regarding the study as a whole: The authors listed 164 TCR beta chains as cytomegalovirus-associated. Most likely, a cluster of highly shared sequence variants arose as a sequencing artifact.

CDR1 MNHEY and CDR2 SVGAGI come from the germline V gene. The CDR3 sequence is 15 residues long. Trimming cost V 6 bases and J 6 bases; bases outside gene matches: 12. Each of the donors was a healthy bone marrow donor. There were likely unrecorded immune exposures, though donors were nominally healthy when sampled. Sequencing input: PBMCs. V usage is TRBV6-5 and J usage is TRBJ2-3, with 7 bases matching TRBD2. The receptor was derived from a woman aged 45-65 years in good health and CMV-seropositive. The CDR3 spells CASRETSTGRDTQYF. CDR3 nucleotides: TGTGCCAGCAGAGAGACTAGCACCGGGCGGGATACGCAGTATTTT.